The T cell receptor (beta chain) described here comes from a study of glioma-infiltrating T cells after dendritic cell vaccination. Libraries were prepared by immunoSEQ multiplex PCR; TCRdb keeps only in-frame clonotypes and omits some of them. The sample contains about 92,000 clones, 70% to 90% of which appear only once. The source is a human donor with glioblastoma. This specimen was blood, taken before dendritic cell vaccination.

CDR3 amino acids: CASSENRGGEQYF. The CDR3 DNA reads TGTGCCAGCAGTGAAAACAGGGGTGGCGAGCAGTACTTC. V gene TRBV6-1 combines with J gene TRBJ2-7, with TRBD1 matching 7 bases. Germline assignment: CDR1 MNHNS and CDR2 SASEGT. Losses at the gene ends were 2 bases for V and 6 bases for J; bases not matched to a gene: 4. This CDR3 is 13 amino acids long.